This T cell receptor (beta chain) was sequenced during a study of blood T cell repertoires in COVID-19. Across the whole study: Acute-phase and convalescent COVID-19 samples originated in the United States, Italy and Spain. Sources were T cells, B-cell-depleted T cells, or PBMCs; the material itself was cDNA or gDNA.

Authors' methods: Scientists estimated how many nucleated cells there were by amplifying reference gene primers. This table comes from immunoSEQ multiplex PCR, and its TCRdb copy is limited to in-frame clones, with some not included. V and J calls and clone size are as listed in that table; D and trimming were resolved from the DNA. The repertoire holds hundreds of thousands of clones, with around 87% as singletons. The CDR3 is 14 amino acids. Trimming took 5 bases from V and 4 from J, leaving 14 bases between them. Per the germline V gene, CDR1 is SGHTA and CDR2 is FQGNSA. What was sequenced was peripheral blood. The TCR comes from a woman in her forties or fifties with active or convalescent COVID-19. This chain links TRBV7-2 with TRBJ1-1; no clear D gene. The CDR3 reads CASSRRADFTEAFF. CDR3 sequence (DNA): TGTGCCAGCAGCCGGAGGGCGGACTTCACTGAAGCTTTCTTT.